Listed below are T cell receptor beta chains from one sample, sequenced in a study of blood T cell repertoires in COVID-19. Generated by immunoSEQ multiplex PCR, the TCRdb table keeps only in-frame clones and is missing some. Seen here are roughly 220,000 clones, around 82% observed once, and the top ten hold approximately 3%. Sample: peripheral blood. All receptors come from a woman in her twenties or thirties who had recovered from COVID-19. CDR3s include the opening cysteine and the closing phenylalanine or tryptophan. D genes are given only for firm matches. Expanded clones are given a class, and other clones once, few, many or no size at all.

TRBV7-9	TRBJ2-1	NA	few	TGTGCCAGCAGCTCACAGCAGCAGTTCTTC	CASSSQQQFF
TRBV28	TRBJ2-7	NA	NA	TGTGCCAGCGCGAATGTGCCAGGGCGCGCCTACGAGCAGTACTTC	CASANVPGRAYEQYF
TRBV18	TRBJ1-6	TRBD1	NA	TGTGCCAGCTCACCAGTACCGGGACAGGGGGATTCACCCCTCCACTTT	CASSPVPGQGDSPLHF
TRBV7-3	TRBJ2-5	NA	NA	TGTGCCAGCGGTTCAGGGGCGCAAGAGACCCAGTACTTC	CASGSGAQETQYF
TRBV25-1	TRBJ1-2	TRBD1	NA	TGTGCCAGTTGGACAGGGAACTATGGCTACACCTTC	CASWTGNYGYTF
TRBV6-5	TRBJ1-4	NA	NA	TGTGCCAGCAGACTATATAAAAATGAAAAACTGTTTTTT	CASRLYKNEKLFF
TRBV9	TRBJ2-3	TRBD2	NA	TGTGCCAGCAGCGTAGGAGGCGGGAGAGAGTTAAATACGCAGTATTTT	CASSVGGGRELNTQYF
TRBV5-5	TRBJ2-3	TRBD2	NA	TGTGCCAGCAGCTTGAAGGGACTAGCGGGAGGGCCTACAGATACGCAGTATTTT	CASSLKGLAGGPTDTQYF
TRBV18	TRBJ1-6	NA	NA	TGTGCCAGCTCACCCCTTCGGACAGAAAATTCACCCCTCCACTTT	CASSPLRTENSPLHF
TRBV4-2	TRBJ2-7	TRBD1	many	TGTGCCAGCAGCCAAGGGCTCCCGGGACAGGGGTATCCCTACGAGCAGTACTTC	CASSQGLPGQGYPYEQYF
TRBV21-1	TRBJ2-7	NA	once	TGTGCCAGCAGCAGTAAGTACAGGCGGCCGGAGCAGTACTTC	CASSSKYRRPEQYF
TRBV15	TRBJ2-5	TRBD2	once	TGTGCCACAACTCCGGGACTAGCGGGAGGCCCTCAGGAGACCCAGTACTTC	CATTPGLAGGPQETQYF
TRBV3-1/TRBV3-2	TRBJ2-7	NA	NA	TGTGCCAGCAGCCCGTCGGTCTCCTACGAGCAGTACTTC	CASSPSVSYEQYF
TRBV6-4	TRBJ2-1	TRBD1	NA	TGTGCCAGCAGTGAGATTTACCGGGACAGGGTAAGCAATGAGCAGTTCTTC	CASSEIYRDRVSNEQFF
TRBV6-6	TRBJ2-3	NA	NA	TGTGCCAGCAGCCCCGTTGGGGCAGCAGATACGCAGTATTTT	CASSPVGAADTQYF
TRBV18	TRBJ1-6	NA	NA	TGTGCCAGCTCACCATTACCGCTCGGGGATTCACCCCTCCACTTT	CASSPLPLGDSPLHF